This passage covers 20 T cell receptor beta chains from one sample sequenced in a study of blood T cell repertoires in COVID-19. This table comes from immunoSEQ multiplex PCR, and its TCRdb copy is limited to in-frame clones, with some not included. The table records about 180,000 clones, around four fifths of them present only once. The sequencing sample was made of peripheral blood. The receptors here all came from a woman in her seventies with COVID-19, enrolled during active disease.

The chain has TRBV5-1 and TRBJ1-5, with 8 bases fitting TRBD1. The germline CDR1 and CDR2 sequences are SGHRS and YFSETQ. There are 15 residues in the CDR3. The J segment lost 4 bases and the V segment lost 3 bases, leaving 6 bases of the junction unmatched. In nucleotides, the CDR3 is TGCGCCAGCAGCTGGGACGGACAGGGAAATCAGCCCCAGCATTTT. This gives the protein CASSWDGQGNQPQHF.

The CDR3 sequence: CASSLTTESEQFF. CDR3 bases: TGTGCCAGCAGCTTAACTACCGAGAGTGAGCAGTTCTTC. V usage is TRBV7-3 and J usage is TRBJ2-1; D is unclear. Germline CDR1 reads SGHTA; CDR2 reads FQGTGA. V dropped 0 bases and J dropped 9 bases, with 9 bases sitting between them. This CDR3 contains 13 residues.

The CDR3 here is CAWRGGSGLTGELFF. The CDR3 DNA is TGTGCCTGGAGGGGTGGTAGCGGGCTAACCGGGGAGCTGTTTTTT. This chain joins TRBV30 and TRBJ2-2; 7 bases line up with TRBD2. Trimming removed 3 bases from V and 5 bases from J; junction bases left unmatched: 9. CDR1 and CDR2 from the germline V gene are GTSNPN and SVGIG (reference sequence). This CDR3 contains 15 residues.

This clone was seen a handful of times. This chain uses TRBV28 with TRBJ1-1, with TRBD1 as a possible D gene (6 bases). Trimming removed 2 bases from V and 9 bases from J, with 10 bases in between. The CDR3 has 12 residues. Germline CDR1 and CDR2: MDHEN and SYDVKM. The CDR3 region has the DNA TGTGCCAGCAGTTTAGGGGGGGCCCAAGCTTTCTTT. This translates into CASSLGGAQAFF.

The rearrangement joins TRBV30 to TRBJ1-1; D ambiguous. Trimming shortened V by 3 bases and J by 1 base, and 12 bases separated the two germline ends. This CDR3 is built from 14 residues. Germline V lookup: CDR1 GTSNPN, CDR2 SVGIG (reference sequence). The CDR3 sequence is CAWSPPDSNTEAFF. The CDR3 DNA reads as TGTGCCTGGAGCCCTCCGGACTCGAACACTGAAGCTTTCTTT.

The chain is built from TRBV5-1 and TRBJ2-4; D might be TRBD1 (6 bases). Germline V gives CDR1 SGHRS, CDR2 YFSETQ. V dropped 3 bases and J dropped 4 bases, with 11 bases sitting between them. This CDR3 has 14 residues. The CDR3 nucleotides are TGCGCCAGCAGCTGGACAGAAGCAAAAAACATTCAGTACTTC. Its protein is CASSWTEAKNIQYF.

The CDR3 DNA reads as TGTGCCTGGAGTGGACAGGGGCTGGGCACTGAAGCTTTCTTT. Its translation is CAWSGQGLGTEAFF. The rearrangement links TRBV30 to TRBJ1-1; the match to TRBD1 covers 8 bases. After removal of 1 base from V and 4 bases from J, the junction contained 5 bases not matched to a gene. This CDR3 is 14 amino acids long. CDR1 and CDR2 (germline): GTSNPN, SVGIG (reference sequence).

V gene TRBV30 combines with J gene TRBJ2-3, with 7 bases matching TRBD2. Germline lookup yields CDR1 GTSNPN and CDR2 SVGIG (reference sequence). Trimming at V came to 3 bases and at J to 6 bases, leaving 3 bases not matched to a gene. The CDR3 spans 12 residues. CDR3 DNA: TGTGCCTGGAGCCCGGGAGGCGATACGCAGTATTTT. It is translated as CAWSPGGDTQYF.

The rearrangement uses TRBV28 and TRBJ1-1, with 8 bases fitting TRBD1. Germline assignment: CDR1 MDHEN and CDR2 SYDVKM. The CDR3 runs 17 residues. V lost 5 bases and J lost 0; bases outside the gene matches: 11. The CDR3 loop reads CASSPTGVGFMNTEAFF. The DNA for the CDR3 is TGTGCCAGCAGTCCGACAGGGGTAGGGTTCATGAACACTGAAGCTTTCTTT.

This chain joins TRBV19 and TRBJ2-7; unclear D gene. This CDR3 comprises 14 residues. V was trimmed by 3 bases and J by 2 bases, leaving 11 bases between them. Germline CDR1 reads LNHDA; CDR2 reads SQIVND (reference sequence). Here the CDR3 reads CASSMRPEAYEQYF. The CDR3 coding sequence is TGTGCCAGTAGTATGAGGCCTGAAGCCTACGAGCAGTACTTC.

This clone appeared a single time. The DNA of the CDR3 is TGTGCCAGCAGCCCGGACAGGCGCACCGGGGAGCTGTTTTTT. Translated, it gives CASSPDRRTGELFF. The chain is built from TRBV7-2 and TRBJ2-2; 7 nucleotides match TRBD1. The CDR3 length is 14 residues. The V gene's germline CDR1 is SGHTA and CDR2 FQGNSA. With V trimmed by 5 bases and J by 4 bases, 4 bases remained unmatched.

The CDR3 sequence is CASHDSAKNIQYF. The CDR3 nucleotides are TGTGCCAGCCATGACAGCGCCAAAAACATTCAGTACTTC. This rearrangement joins TRBV28 to TRBJ2-4; maybe TRBD1 (5 bases). The V gene lost 8 bases and the J gene lost 1 base, with 9 bases spanning the gap. The CDR3 covers 13 residues. CDR1 and CDR2 (germline): MDHEN, SYDVKM.

V is TRBV5-1 and J is TRBJ1-3, with 7 positions matching TRBD1. Trimming at V came to 1 base and at J to 0 bases, leaving 7 bases not matched to a gene. CDR1 is SGHRS and CDR2 is YFSETQ in the germline V gene. The CDR3 runs 17 residues. In DNA form, the CDR3 reads TGCGCCAGCAGCTTGTATCAGGGACAGATCTCTGGAAACACCATATATTTT. Amino acid sequence: CASSLYQGQISGNTIYF.

The chain carries TRBV5-1 and TRBJ1-2, with 7 bases identical to TRBD1. With V trimmed by 4 bases and J by 4 bases, 10 bases remained unmatched. Germline V gene sequence: CDR1 SGHRS, CDR2 YFSETQ. The CDR3 extends over 15 amino acids. DNA for the CDR3: TGCGCCAGCAGCCCAGGACAGGCAAGGGTCTATGGCTACACCTTC. Translating gives CASSPGQARVYGYTF.

This chain uses TRBV5-6 with TRBJ1-5; D might be TRBD1 (6 bases). Germline V gene sequence: CDR1 SGHDT, CDR2 YYEEEE. The CDR3 extends over 15 amino acids. V dropped 5 bases and J dropped 6 bases, with 18 bases sitting between them. This chain's CDR3 is CASSDTGNRVQPQHF. The CDR3 DNA is TGTGCCAGCAGTGATACAGGGAACAGGGTTCAGCCCCAGCATTTT.

The chain combines TRBV28 with TRBJ1-5, with D possibly matching TRBD1 (5 bases). Per germline, CDR1 MDHEN and CDR2 SYDVKM. The CDR3 runs 16 residues. Trimming shortened V by 3 bases and J by 4 bases, and 16 bases separated the two germline ends. The chain's CDR3 is CASSFSPRQGNQPQHF. The CDR3 DNA sequence: TGTGCCAGCAGTTTCTCCCCCCGTCAGGGAAATCAGCCCCAGCATTTT.

This clone was detected only once. The rearrangement uses TRBV3-1 (or the pseudogene TRBV3-2) and TRBJ1-1; 10 bases are shared with TRBD1. V shed 4 bases and J 0 bases; nucleotides not matched to a gene: 8. CDR3 length: 17 amino acids. CDR1 LGHDT and CDR2 YNNKEL come from the germline V gene (reference sequence). The CDR3: CASSPRDRGLMNTEAFF. The DNA of the CDR3 is TGTGCCAGCAGCCCCCGGGACAGGGGACTCATGAACACTGAAGCTTTCTTT.

The chain recombines TRBV18 with TRBJ2-6, with no clear D. The CDR3 has 15 residues. Trimming stripped 4 bases from V and 0 bases from J, with 7 bases between. CDR1 is KGHSH, CDR2 LQKENI, per germline. The CDR3 here is CASSLLVSGANVLTF. The DNA of the CDR3 is TGTGCCAGCTCACTTCTCGTCTCTGGGGCCAACGTCCTGACTTTC.

The chain couples TRBV12-3 or TRBV12-4 to TRBJ1-1; 7 nucleotides match TRBD1. The CDR3 is 11 amino acids. The V gene end was trimmed by 1 base and the J gene end by 12 bases; junction bases not matched to a gene: 2. CDR3 in DNA: TGTGCCAGCAGTTTAGGGACAGGCCCTTTCTTT. Amino acids: CASSLGTGPFF.

V and J are TRBV19 and TRBJ1-2; D ambiguous. The CDR3 loop spans 14 amino acids. V was pared by 8 bases and J by 1 base, with 14 bases between. Germline V gene lookup returns CDR1 LNHDA and CDR2 SQIVND (reference sequence). DNA for the CDR3: TGTGCCAGTTTACCTCCCGGGAGTAACTATGGCTACACCTTC. Protein sequence: CASLPPGSNYGYTF. The whole variable domain, filled in from reference TRBV19 and TRBJ1-2, reads DGGITQSPKYLFRKEGQNVTLSCEQNLNHDAMYWYRQDPGQGLRLIYYSQIVNDFQKGDIAEGYSVSREKKESFPLTVTSAQKNPTAFYLCASLPPGSNYGYTFGSGTRLTVV.